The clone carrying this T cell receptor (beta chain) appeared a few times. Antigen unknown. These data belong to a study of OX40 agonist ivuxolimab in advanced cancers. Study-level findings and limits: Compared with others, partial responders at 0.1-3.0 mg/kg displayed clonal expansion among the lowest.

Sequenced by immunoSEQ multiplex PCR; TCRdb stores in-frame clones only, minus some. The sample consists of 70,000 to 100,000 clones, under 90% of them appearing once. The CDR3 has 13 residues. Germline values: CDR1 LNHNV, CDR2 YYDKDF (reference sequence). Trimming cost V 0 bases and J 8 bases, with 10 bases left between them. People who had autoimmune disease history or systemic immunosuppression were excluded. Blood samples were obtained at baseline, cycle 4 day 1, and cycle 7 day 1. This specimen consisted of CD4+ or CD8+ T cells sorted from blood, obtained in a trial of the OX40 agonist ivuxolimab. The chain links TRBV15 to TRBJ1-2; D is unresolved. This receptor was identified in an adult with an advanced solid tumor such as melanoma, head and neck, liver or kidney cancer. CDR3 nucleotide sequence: TGTGCCACCAGCAGAGACCGTATTTTCGGCTACACCTTC. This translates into CATSRDRIFGYTF. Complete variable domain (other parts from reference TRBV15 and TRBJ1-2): DAMVIQNPRYQVTQFGKPVTLSCSQTLNHNVMYWYQQKSSQAPKLLFHYYDKDFNNEADTPDNFQSRRPNTSFCFLDIRSPGLGDTAMYLCATSRDRIFGYTFGSGTRLTVV.